These 26 T cell receptor beta chains were sequenced from one sample in a study of blood T cell repertoires in COVID-19. Some clones are missing from TCRdb's copy, which holds only in-frame ones; the method was immunoSEQ multiplex PCR. The sample gives some 350,000 clones, about 87% of which show up once; about 5.4% is in the top ten. Source material: PBMCs or T cells enriched from blood (not recorded which). These receptors were collected from a woman aged 25 to 39 who had recovered from COVID-19.

As to this clone: This sample includes further DNA sequences coding for the same CDR3. This sequence joins TRBV12-3 or TRBV12-4 and TRBJ1-1; D gene uncertain. V dropped 3 bases and J dropped 1 base, with 6 bases sitting between them. The CDR3 extends over 13 amino acids. The CDR3 region is CASSFAGNTEAFF. The DNA of the CDR3 is TGTGCCAGCAGTTTCGCAGGGAACACTGAAGCTTTCTTT.

The V and J genes are TRBV6-5 and TRBJ1-2, with TRBD1 matching 8 bases. Germline V CDR1 and CDR2: MNHEY, SVGAGI. V lost 5 bases and J lost 5; bases outside the gene matches: 10. CDR3 length: 15 residues. The CDR3 DNA is TGTGCCAGCAGTCAAATATCGCAGGGGGCTTATGGCTACACCTTC. Its protein is CASSQISQGAYGYTF.

This chain's CDR3 is CASSRLGWETQYF. CDR3 DNA: TGTGCCAGCAGCCGACTAGGGTGGGAGACCCAGTACTTC. This chain links TRBV13 with TRBJ2-5, with D perhaps TRBD2 (6 bases). V lost 5 bases and J 5 bases, leaving 12 bases between the germline ends. Germline loops: CDR1 PRHDT, CDR2 FYEKMQ (reference sequence). The CDR3 spans 13 residues.

This clone showed up just once. The chain combines TRBV6-2 or TRBV6-3 with TRBJ1-3; D possibly corresponds to TRBD1 (5 bases). The CDR3 runs 16 residues. Trimming took off 5 bases at V and 0 bases at J, with 14 bases between the two ends. Germline values: CDR1 MNHEY, CDR2 SVGEGT. CDR3 amino acids: CASSNRQPFSGNTIYF. As DNA, the CDR3 is TGTGCCAGCAGTAACCGACAGCCTTTCTCTGGAAACACCATATATTTT.

The rearrangement uses TRBV5-3 and TRBJ1-4, with 8 bases lining up with TRBD1. TRBV5-3 is identified as an open reading frame with a role that is uncertain. This CDR3 contains 16 residues. V trimming: 4 bases; J trimming: 5 bases; junction bases outside the gene matches: 10. The CDR3 loop reads CARSTKTGAKNEKLFF. CDR3 nucleotide sequence: TGTGCCAGAAGCACAAAGACAGGGGCCAAAAATGAAAAACTGTTTTTT.

The chain is built from TRBV9 and TRBJ2-1, with TRBD2 identical over 9 bases. Trimming cost V 3 bases and J 4 bases; bases outside gene matches: 11. In germline, CDR1 is SGDLS, CDR2 YYNGEE. This CDR3 contains 17 residues. The CDR3 region is CASSEPEAGGLYNEQFF. The CDR3 DNA reads as TGTGCCAGCAGCGAGCCGGAAGCGGGGGGTCTTTACAATGAGCAGTTCTTC.

This clone has more than one count but fewer than ten. V usage is TRBV5-4 and J usage is TRBJ1-2; maybe TRBD1 (5 bases). CDR1 is SGHNT, CDR2 YYREEE, per germline (reference sequence). The ends were cut back, 3 bases at V and 4 bases at J, with 28 bases in the middle. This CDR3 has 19 amino acids. CDR3 residues: CASSSRTLLGAVEIYGYTF. The CDR3 nucleotides read TGTGCCAGCAGCTCCCGAACCTTATTAGGGGCCGTGGAAATCTATGGCTACACCTTC.

The chain uses TRBV28 and TRBJ2-7, with TRBD2 matching 7 bases. The ends lost 10 bases at V and 1 base at J; junction bases unmatched: 4. Germline CDR1 and CDR2: MDHEN and SYDVKM. The length of the CDR3 is 12 residues. For the CDR3, the DNA is TGTGCCACCTGGGGGGGGTCCTACGAGCAGTACTTC. Protein: CATWGGSYEQYF.

The rearrangement links TRBV9 to TRBJ1-6; D gene uncertain. The germline CDR1 and CDR2 sequences are SGDLS and YYNGEE. V lost 3 bases and J 9 bases, leaving 34 bases between the germline ends. The CDR3 sequence is 21 residues long. The CDR3 nucleotides are TGTGCCAGCAGCGGGGAGGGTGCGCGACGGAGGAGAGACGAGGTTGGTTCACCCCTCCACTTT. Translating gives CASSGEGARRRRDEVGSPLHF.

This clone was counted once. The chain has TRBV7-2 and TRBJ2-7; tentatively, D is TRBD1 (6 bases). This CDR3 comprises 15 residues. V was cut by 2 bases and J by 4 bases, with 15 bases left in between. In germline, CDR1 is SGHTA, CDR2 FQGNSA. The CDR3 protein is CASSLKHRVGYEQYF. CDR3 DNA sequence: TGTGCCAGCAGCTTAAAACACAGGGTGGGGTACGAGCAGTACTTC.

The chain is built from TRBV11-2 and TRBJ1-6, with 7 bases aligning to TRBD1. V lost 4 bases and J lost 7; bases outside the gene matches: 7. CDR1 SGHAT and CDR2 FQNNGV come from the germline V gene. This CDR3 is 15 amino acids long. CDR3: CASSSVTGKNSPLHF. The CDR3 region has the DNA TGTGCCAGCAGCTCGGTGACAGGGAAGAATTCACCCCTCCACTTT.

The genes are TRBV5-8 and TRBJ2-3; 10 nucleotides align to TRBD2. CDR3 size: 16 residues. Germline CDR1 and CDR2: SGHTS and YDEGEE. V was clipped by 6 bases and J by 1 base; unmatched bases: 8. CDR3 protein: CASTPRAGGGTDTQYF. DNA for the CDR3: TGTGCCAGCACCCCCCGAGCGGGGGGGGGCACAGATACGCAGTATTTT.

The chain couples TRBV5-6 to TRBJ1-1; D is undetermined. V dropped 0 bases and J dropped 1 base, with 13 bases sitting between them. Per the germline V gene, CDR1 is SGHDT and CDR2 is YYEEEE. The CDR3 is 16 amino acids. This CDR3 reads CASSLVGGLRNTEAFF. CDR3 DNA: TGTGCCAGCAGCTTGGTAGGTGGGCTGAGGAACACTGAAGCTTTCTTT. The full variable domain, rest sourced from reference TRBV5-6 and TRBJ1-1, is DAGVTQSPTHLIKTRGQQVTLRCSPKSGHDTVSWYQQALGQGPQFIFQYYEEEERQRGNFPDRFSGHQFPNYSSELNVNALLLGDSALYLCASSLVGGLRNTEAFFGQGTRLTVV.

V usage is TRBV7-2 and J usage is TRBJ2-1; D ambiguous. Trimming shortened V by 7 bases and J by 2 bases, and 9 bases separated the two germline ends. CDR3 length: 13 residues. Germline V gene lookup returns CDR1 SGHTA and CDR2 FQGNSA. The CDR3 loop reads CASKGGAYNEQFF. CDR3 bases: TGTGCCAGCAAAGGCGGAGCCTACAATGAGCAGTTCTTC.

The rearrangement joins TRBV28 to TRBJ1-1; D remains unclear. V was cut by 1 base and J by 1 base, with 10 bases left in between. The CDR3 length is 15 residues. Germline CDR1 is MDHEN and CDR2 is SYDVKM. Here the CDR3 reads CASSLYRDPNTEAFF. CDR3 sequence (DNA): TGTGCCAGCAGTTTATATCGGGATCCGAACACTGAAGCTTTCTTT. The full variable domain, completed using reference TRBV28 and TRBJ1-1, is DVKVTQSSRYLVKRTGEKVFLECVQDMDHENMFWYRQDPGLGLRLIYFSYDVKMKEKGDIPEGYSVSREKKERFSLILESASTNQTSMYLCASSLYRDPNTEAFFGQGTRLTVV.

This chain joins TRBV11-1 and TRBJ1-1; TRBD1 aligns across 7 bases. The CDR3 has 11 residues. Trimming took 5 bases from V and 7 from J; bases not matched to a gene: 1. CDR1 SGHAT and CDR2 FQDESV come from the germline V gene (reference sequence). In DNA form, the CDR3 reads TGTGCCAGCAGCAGGGACAGTGAAGCTTTCTTT. This gives the protein CASSRDSEAFF.

In this sample, this clone turned up once. The chain has TRBV6-5 and TRBJ2-5, with no clear D. The CDR3 has 13 residues. Germline CDR1 and CDR2: MNHEY and SVGAGI. The V gene lost 6 bases and the J gene lost 5 bases, with 13 bases spanning the gap. CDR3 amino acids: CASSKERRETQYF. Here the CDR3 DNA reads TGTGCCAGCAGCAAAGAGCGCCGGGAGACCCAGTACTTC.

The gene calls are TRBV6-4 and TRBJ2-1, with D tentatively TRBD2 (6 bases). Germline values: CDR1 MRHNA, CDR2 SNTAGT. The CDR3 runs 16 residues. Trimming removed 0 bases from V and 3 bases from J, with 12 bases in between. The chain's CDR3 is CASSDSTGTYYNEQFF. The CDR3 nucleotides are TGTGCCAGCAGTGACTCAACCGGGACTTACTACAATGAGCAGTTCTTC.

The V call is TRBV5-1, the J call TRBJ1-2, with TRBD1 as a possible D gene (6 bases). This CDR3 region has 14 residues. Germline-derived CDR1 and CDR2 are SGHRS and YFSETQ. The V end was cut by 0 bases, the J end by 6 bases, with 12 bases between. The CDR3 DNA sequence: TGCGCCAGCAGCTTGGGCAGGGGCAACGATGGCTACACCTTC. Translating gives CASSLGRGNDGYTF.

The V gene is TRBV2, the J gene TRBJ1-2; 8 nucleotides agree with TRBD1. V lost 4 bases and J lost 2; bases outside the gene matches: 9. Looked up from germline, CDR1 is SNHLY and CDR2 is FYNNEI. The CDR3 consists of 16 residues. As DNA, the CDR3 is TGTGCCAGCAGTGGTGGTAGTGGACAGGGCAACTATGGCTACACCTTC. This codes for CASSGGSGQGNYGYTF.

This clone occurred once. V gene TRBV28 combines with J gene TRBJ1-1; D perhaps matches TRBD1 (5 bases). The CDR3 is made up of 14 amino acids. V lost 4 bases and J 4 bases, leaving 13 bases between the germline ends. Germline values: CDR1 MDHEN, CDR2 SYDVKM. CDR3: CASSWGGVGTEAFF. The CDR3 DNA reads as TGTGCCAGCAGTTGGGGGGGGGTTGGCACTGAAGCTTTCTTT.

The chain joins TRBV7-2 to TRBJ1-2, with 7 positions matching TRBD1. V lost 8 bases and J lost 3; bases outside the gene matches: 12. The germline V gene has CDR1 SGHTA and CDR2 FQGNSA. This CDR3 contains 15 residues. The CDR3 loop is CASFLRGALDYGYTF. The CDR3 nucleotides read TGTGCCAGCTTCCTCAGGGGGGCTCTCGACTATGGCTACACCTTC.

This sequence joins TRBV5-1 and TRBJ1-2; 10 bases are a match to TRBD1. J gave up 1 base and V 0 bases, and 0 bases lay outside the gene matches. The CDR3 runs 15 residues. CDR1 is SGHRS and CDR2 is YFSETQ in the germline V gene. The CDR3 protein is CASSLGTGGNYGYTF. CDR3 coding DNA: TGCGCCAGCAGCTTGGGGACAGGGGGTAACTATGGCTACACCTTC.

V usage is TRBV12-5 and J usage is TRBJ2-3, with TRBD1 matching 8 bases. The CDR3 totals 15 residues. V shed 6 bases and J 2 bases; nucleotides not matched to a gene: 7. Germline-derived CDR1 and CDR2 are LGHNT and FRNRAP. This CDR3 is CASGLGTGDTDTQYF. CDR3 nucleotide sequence: TGTGCTAGTGGCCTCGGGACAGGAGACACAGATACGCAGTATTTT. The full variable domain, with the rest looked up from reference TRBV12-5 and TRBJ2-3, is DARVTQTPRHKVTEMGQEVTMRCQPILGHNTVFWYRQTMMQGLELLAYFRNRAPLDDSGMPKDRFSAEMPDATLATLKIQPSEPRDSAVYFCASGLGTGDTDTQYFGPGTRLTVL.

The genes are TRBV7-6 and TRBJ1-6, with D possibly matching TRBD1 (6 bases). The CDR3 totals 16 residues. V shed 1 base and J shed 1 base, with 8 bases lying between them. The germline gives CDR1 SGHVS, CDR2 FNYEAQ. In DNA form, the CDR3 reads TGTGCCAGCAGCTTAGACAGGGAATCCTATAATTCACCCCTCCACTTT. This codes for CASSLDRESYNSPLHF.

This clone was detected only once. The chain is built from TRBV6-5 and TRBJ2-7; 8 nucleotides agree with TRBD1. CDR1 and CDR2 from the germline V gene are MNHEY and SVGAGI. The CDR3 spans 15 residues. V shed 0 bases and J 2 bases; nucleotides not matched to a gene: 3. In nucleotides, the CDR3 is TGTGCCAGCAGTTACTCGCAGGGGGCCGCCTACGAGCAGTACTTC. This sequence encodes CASSYSQGAAYEQYF.